The entry below gives a single T cell receptor beta chain sequence along with its context. No cognate antigen has been identified for it. Base qualities are missing; no much larger clone stands one base away. This record comes from a study of cytomegalovirus exposure and HLA in healthy donors (dated by TCRdb to about 2017). Regarding the research as a whole: A later analysis indicated that the 100 to 150 validation repertoires were generated on the platform also employed for the roughly 730 repertoires of the first cohort. High-throughput TCR immunosequencing, statistical association of individual TCRs with disease status, and machine learning were combined to predict cytomegalovirus infection status. In addition to the first cohort of 666 subjects, a separate validation cohort of 120 different subjects was used. The study aimed to test whether signatures of past pathogen exposure could be identified by cataloging public T cell receptors. The paper's findings and limits, for the study overall: A later analysis found that TCRs clustered in the first cohort also tended to co-occur in the approximately 120 validation repertoires, with more than 90% of cluster scores above 0. The validation cohort had no HLA typing available for a later analysis, so co-occurrence within that cohort was assessed over all 120 or so repertoires. Most TCR sequences were observed very rarely across donors, whereas some public TCRs were present in many individuals. A few of the identified cytomegalovirus-associated TCR beta chains were confirmed in vitro to be specific for cytomegalovirus antigens. Cytomegalovirus status was reported to be diagnosed by the classifier with high specificity and sensitivity in both the original and validation cohorts. The study listed 170 or so TCR beta chains as associated with cytomegalovirus. The authors suggested that the approach could potentially be generalized to other disease states and immunological phenotypes.

The germline V gene encodes CDR1 SGHTS and CDR2 YDEGEE. Spanning cysteine to phenylalanine, the CDR3 consists of 17 amino acids. Just the 51-base CDR3 DNA is kept, in frame starting at base 1. Relative to germline, V is 4 bases shorter and J is 1 base shorter, with 15 bases between their ends. The donors belonged to the validation cohort of about 130 subjects, which was separate from the 666-subject first cohort. The receptor library was made with the immunoSEQ multiplex PCR assay. Per the original workflow: A statistical classification framework was built for diagnosing cytomegalovirus status from the catalog of TCR beta chain sequences. Imported from immuneACCESS, the table was reduced by TCRdb to in-frame sequences with V and J called. These copies leave out some clones; in studies compared against another copy, an unresolved V gene accounts for under half, and the cause of the remainder is not known. V and J calls and clone size follow that table, whereas D and trimming were derived from the DNA. In this sample the table shows some 50,000 clones, approximately 93% of which occur a single time. The ten largest clonotypes hold 5.8% of the sample.

This receptor was obtained from a woman younger than 30 in good health and CMV-seronegative. Recombination connected TRBV5-8 to TRBJ2-6; TRBD1 is perhaps the D gene, given 5 matching bases. Sample: PBMCs. The nucleotides read TGTGCCAGCAGCCGATTCCTCACAGGATCTGGGGCCAACGTCCTGACTTTC. The resulting protein is CASSRFLTGSGANVLTF.